This T cell receptor (beta chain) was obtained from a study of regulatory T cells in long-lasting Graves disease (dated by TCRdb to about 2021). In terms of the full investigation: Patients with newly diagnosed Graves' disease had been on antithyroid drugs for under 3 months. The study took place in China and was registered as a clinical trial. A total of roughly 33 samples were covered by TCR sequencing, comprising approximately 13 persistent and around 20 newly diagnosed Graves' disease patients. Persistent Graves' disease patients were compared with newly diagnosed Graves' disease patients by peripheral blood TCR sequencing and RNA sequencing. General findings and caveats noted by the study authors: Because the primary lesion, thyroid tissue, could not be accessed, the study looked at peripheral blood alone. TRBV28, TRBJ1-2 and TRBJ2-5 were preferentially used in persistent disease, while TRBV20-1 and TRBJ2-1 were favored in newly diagnosed disease. Compared with newly diagnosed patients, persistent Graves' disease patients had lower TCR Shannon entropy and fewer highly expanded clones, which suggests clonal expansion. Sequencing and analysis were limited to the TCR beta chain. Persistent patients shared more public clonotypes among themselves (roughly 2,700) than newly diagnosed patients did (over 950). The small sample size was acknowledged by the authors as a limitation that may reduce accuracy.

Libraries were prepared through multiplex PCR. Sequencing relied on an Illumina HiSeq 4000. CDR3 regions were amplified by Arm-PCR with iRepertoire HTBI primers to construct TCR beta libraries. Gel purification was performed on PCR products prior to sequencing. Concerning the study's data processing: Gene usage analysis of CDR3 amino acid clonotypes relied on the roughly 60 TRBV and more than twelve TRBJ segments identified across samples. COPE and FqMerger were used to merge the filtered high-quality paired reads into contigs. BLAST was used to align contigs to IMGT TRBV, TRBD and TRBJ reference genes, and CDR3 was defined according to IMGT. Any clonotype with a frequency above 0.1% was classified as a highly expanded clone. Repertoire diversity was measured by Shannon entropy, and V-J evenness by the Gini coefficient. Clonotypes shared by more than one individual were considered public. The public reads were reprocessed in TCRdb via fastp at Q25 and MiXCR, keeping in-frame beta chains. Entries are consolidated by CDR3 protein sequence, retaining the most common genes and DNA. These V and J calls originate from TCRdb's pipeline instead of the authors' own analysis. The sample table contains a few hundred thousand distinct CDR3 sequences; only one count was recorded for 11% to 15% of them. The ten largest clones capture roughly a sixth of the sample.

Relative to germline, V is 5 bases shorter and J is 0 bases shorter, with 11 bases between their ends. Inclusive of the bounding cysteine and phenylalanine, the CDR3 is 15 residues long. Only the CDR3 DNA is retained, 45 bases long and in frame from the first base. The germline V gene supplies CDR1 SGHTA and CDR2 FQGNSA. This clonotype was seen a few times. The specificity of this receptor is unknown. No clone much larger than this one lies a single base away; base qualities are absent. The time point label on this specimen signifies: newly diagnosed GD, antithyroid drugs for less than 3 months. RNA was extracted from PBMCs in TRIzol for both TCR sequencing and RNA sequencing. The diagnosis of Graves' disease was made according to American Thyroid Association guidelines. Patients were recruited from an endocrinology department in Xi'an, China. Each patient gave about 8.1 milliliters of peripheral blood, collected in an EDTA anticoagulant tube. Ficoll Paque Plus density gradient separation was used to isolate PBMCs, and no further T cell sorting was performed. An Agilent 2100 Bioanalyzer and agarose gel were used to check RNA quality, while a NanoDrop 2000 measured RNA concentration.

A further study also used this sample, focusing on T cells in Graves' hyperthyroidism and ophthalmopathy. The second source states: Stable Graves' hyperthyroidism was defined as no progression to ophthalmopathy during 18 months of follow-up. The hyperthyroidism patients were between 18 and 65 years old and newly diagnosed, with a disease duration of less than 2 months. Exclusion was applied to patients with uncontrolled infections, other autoimmune diseases, pregnancy or lactation. Clinical symptoms, serum thyroxine and TRAb, thyroid ultrasound, and orbital computed tomography formed the basis for the diagnoses. For the first round of RT-PCR on the TCR CDR3, the HTBI primer set was used together with the Qiagen OneStep RT-PCR kit. Blood samples also contained most of the expanded thyroid clonotypes (frequency above 0.001), which suggests that blood repertoires may reflect thyroid immune responses. In cross-validation, a model built on a 13 V-J signature told ophthalmopathy apart from stable hyperthyroidism with just under 90% sensitivity and 81% to 82% specificity, and in testing the same model reached 80%/75%. In validation, the model predicted progression to ophthalmopathy with about 71% sensitivity and roughly 72% specificity, a median of 6.5 months before onset. To identify distinguishing TCR V-J signatures, a discovery cohort of about 95 patients was used, comprising 40 to 45 with Graves' ophthalmopathy and some 60 with stable Graves' hyperthyroidism. Prospective prediction of ophthalmopathy was tested in an independent validation cohort consisting of 18 to 20 hyperthyroidism patients and some 17 patients who later progressed to ophthalmopathy. The 100 or so discovery patients were randomly split 7:3 into training and test sets. The study also compared thyroid tissue and blood T-cell repertoires from about six Graves' hyperthyroidism patients. After sampling, hyperthyroidism patients received methimazole starting at 30 mg daily, and ophthalmopathy patients received high-dose intravenous methylprednisolone. The libraries were constructed in a second round of multiplex PCR and then size-selected and purified. Libraries were sequenced paired-end with 100 bp reads on an Illumina HiSeq2000. Raw data were processed with SOAPnuke, discarding reads with adapters, uncalled bases, mean Phred below 15, or no exact constant-primer or identifier match. High-quality paired reads were merged using COPE v1.2.5, and each unique nucleotide sequence was defined as a clonotype. Clonotypes were aligned to IMGT TRBV, TRBD and TRBJ reference segments using MiTCR v1.1. Only V-J combinations with frequency above 0.0001, covering about 99% of repertoires, were analysed. The TCS score was defined as the ratio of F50 (clonal expansion) to E x V (chaos), calculated using BLOSUM62-based TCRdist between CDR3 peptides within each V-J. Welch's t-statistics and random forest reduced around 510 V-J features to 13, which were used in a naive Bayes classifier (R e1071). No statistical method was used to set the sample size in advance, and investigators knew the group allocation. The paper describes TCR Vbeta CDR3 sequencing of some 130 peripheral blood samples, made up of around 41 ophthalmopathy patients, some 76 hyperthyroidism patients and 17 progressor patients.

This chain joins TRBV7-2 to TRBJ2-1, with the identity of the D gene unclear. Sequenced material: peripheral blood mononuclear cells (PBMCs), taken at new diagnosis, from a patient treated with antithyroid drugs. The sequence was collected from a woman in her forties or fifties with Graves disease. Donor details come from another sample of the same person, matched by shared clones. The nucleotide sequence reads TGTGCCAGCAGCCACGCAGATTCCTCCTACAATGAGCAGTTCTTC. Its protein is CASSHADSSYNEQFF.